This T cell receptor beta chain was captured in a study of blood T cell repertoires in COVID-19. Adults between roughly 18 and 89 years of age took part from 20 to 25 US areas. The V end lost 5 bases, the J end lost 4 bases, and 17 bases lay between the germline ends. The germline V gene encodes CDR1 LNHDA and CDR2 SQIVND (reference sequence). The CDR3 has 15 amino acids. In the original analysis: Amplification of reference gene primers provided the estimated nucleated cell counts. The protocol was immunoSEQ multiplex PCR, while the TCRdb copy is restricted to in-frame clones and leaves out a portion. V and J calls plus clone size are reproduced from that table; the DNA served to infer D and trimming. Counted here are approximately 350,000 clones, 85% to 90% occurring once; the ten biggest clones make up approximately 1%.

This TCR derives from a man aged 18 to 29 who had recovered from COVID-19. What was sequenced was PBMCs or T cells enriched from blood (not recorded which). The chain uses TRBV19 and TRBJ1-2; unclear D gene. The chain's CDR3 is CASSASDIRGYGYTF. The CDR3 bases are TGTGCCAGTAGTGCATCAGATATAAGAGGCTATGGCTACACCTTC.